Presented here are 10 T cell receptor beta chains from one specimen sequenced in a study of T cells in tuberculosis. Indicated time point: new active TB diagnosis, blood taken before or within 7 days of starting treatment. Sequencing used immunoSEQ multiplex PCR; TCRdb keeps in-frame clones, though not all of them. The sample comprises 20,000 to 25,000 clones, over 75% of which are singletons, and more than 12% rests with the top ten. The specimen comprised PBMCs, sampled at tuberculosis diagnosis. These TCRs come from an adult with tuberculosis.

This rearrangement joins TRBV21-1 to TRBJ2-7; the table assigns TRBD2, which was not confirmed against the DNA. TRBV21-1 is reported as a pseudogene. The CDR3 spans 15 residues. CDR3 loop: CASSKLRASGKGQYF. CDR3 DNA: TGTGCCAGCAGCAAACTCAGGGCTAGCGGGAAAGGGCAGTACTTC.

The CDR3 DNA follows: TGTGCCATCAGTCTACAGGGGGTCTCTGGAAACACCATATATTTT. Protein product: CAISLQGVSGNTIYF. The chain has TRBV10-3 and TRBJ1-3; 8 bases match TRBD1. This CDR3 contains 15 residues. Germline V gives CDR1 ENHRY, CDR2 SYGVKD. V was pared by 5 bases and J by 0 bases, with 3 bases of the junction left unmatched.

This clone was counted between two and nine times. The chain employs TRBV5-4 and TRBJ1-2; TRBD1 aligns across 7 bases. The CDR3 runs to 14 residues. With V trimmed by 5 bases and J by 5 bases, 9 bases remained unmatched. The germline V gene encodes CDR1 SGHNT and CDR2 YYREEE (reference sequence). CDR3 sequence (DNA): TGTGCCAGCAGTTTGACAGGGAGAAGATATGGCTACACCTTC. Amino acids: CASSLTGRRYGYTF. Looking up the rest from reference TRBV5-4 and TRBJ1-2 gives the full variable domain: ETGVTQSPTHLIKTRGQQVTLRCSSQSGHNTVSWYQQALGQGPQFIFQYYREEENGRGNFPPRFSGLQFPNYSSELNVNALELDDSALYLCASSLTGRRYGYTFGSGTRLTVV.

This chain uses TRBV19 with TRBJ2-1; no clear D gene. The CDR3 length is 13 residues. In germline, CDR1 is LNHDA, CDR2 SQIVND (reference sequence). The germline V and J ends were trimmed by 3 bases and 5 bases, with 8 bases remaining between them. DNA for the CDR3: TGTGCCAGTAGTATCCAGTATGACAATGAGCAGTTCTTC. Protein: CASSIQYDNEQFF.

The chain couples TRBV7-8 to TRBJ1-1; no clear D. In germline, CDR1 is SGHVS, CDR2 FQNEAQ. The V end lost 2 bases, the J end lost 3 bases, and 7 bases lay between the germline ends. The CDR3 contains 13 residues. The CDR3 here is CASSLTRDTEAFF. CDR3 DNA sequence: TGTGCCAGCAGCTTAACGAGGGACACTGAAGCTTTCTTT.

CDR3 residues: CSAALVRNEKLFF. CDR3 DNA sequence: TGCAGCGCTGCATTGGTCAGAAATGAAAAACTGTTTTTT. This chain uses TRBV29-1 with TRBJ1-4; no clear D gene. Trimming removed 7 bases at V and 5 bases at J, with 14 bases between. The CDR3 totals 13 residues. Germline V gives CDR1 SQVTM, CDR2 ANQGSEA. The variable domain in full, completed from reference TRBV29-1 and TRBJ1-4, reads SAVISQKPSRDICQRGTSLTIQCQVDSQVTMMFWYRQQPGQSLTLIATANQGSEATYESGFVIDKFPISRPNLTFSTLTVSNMSPEDSSIYLCSAALVRNEKLFFGSGTQLSVL.

V is TRBV19 and J is TRBJ1-1; a weak D match, TRBD1 (5 bases). Germline lookup yields CDR1 LNHDA and CDR2 SQIVND (reference sequence). Trimming left V 5 bases short and J 6 bases short, with 7 bases between. The CDR3 sequence is 11 residues long. CDR3 sequence: CASSGGAEAFF. CDR3 bases: TGTGCCAGTAGTGGGGGGGCTGAAGCTTTCTTT.

The chain recombines TRBV5-1 with TRBJ2-3, with 8 bases identical to TRBD2. The CDR3 covers 15 residues. Germline V gene sequence: CDR1 SGHRS, CDR2 YFSETQ. V lost 0 bases, J lost 4 bases, and 4 bases stayed unmatched. Here the CDR3 reads CASSLAGLEADTQYF. DNA for the CDR3: TGCGCCAGCAGCTTGGCGGGACTAGAGGCAGATACGCAGTATTTT. Based on the CDR3 plus reference TRBV5-1 and TRBJ2-3, the full variable domain is KAGVTQTPRYLIKTRGQQVTLSCSPISGHRSVSWYQQTPGQGLQFLFEYFSETQRNKGNFPGRFSGRQFSNSRSEMNVSTLELGDSALYLCASSLAGLEADTQYFGPGTRLTVL.

The V call is TRBV30, the J call TRBJ1-5, with D hard to call. The germline gives CDR1 GTSNPN, CDR2 SVGIG (reference sequence). V lost 1 base and J lost 0, with 10 bases in between. This CDR3 has 15 amino acids. CDR3 sequence: CAWSGAPSSNQPQHF. CDR3 DNA: TGTGCCTGGAGTGGGGCACCGAGTAGCAATCAGCCCCAGCATTTT.

The V gene is TRBV5-1, the J gene TRBJ2-3; 12 positions agree with TRBD2. V lost 5 bases, J lost 0 bases, and 7 bases stayed unmatched. Germline loops: CDR1 SGHRS, CDR2 YFSETQ. The CDR3 has 17 amino acids. CDR3 amino acids: CASRRTSGAESTDTQYF. CDR3 bases: TGCGCCAGCAGGCGGACTAGCGGGGCGGAGAGCACAGATACGCAGTATTTT.